This TCR beta chain was observed in a study of T cells after yellow fever vaccination. Study-wide points: Most clones from primary vaccination were detected again post-booster (just over 95% CD4, 88% CD8).

This clonotype was seen repeatedly, ten times or more. The antigen remains unidentified. Using its own MiXCR run on the 5' RACE reads, TCRdb lists one record per CDR3 protein. The data contain nearly 70,000 distinct CDR3 sequences, under 8% of them singletons. The germline CDR1 and CDR2 sequences are LGHNA and YSLEER. V was pared by 0 bases and J by 4 bases, with 9 bases between. CDR3 length: 14 residues. The source was CD8+ T cells sorted from PBMCs, collected about 49 days after the first yellow fever vaccination. This clonotype was sampled from a man in his late teens or twenties who received the YFV17D yellow fever vaccine. This chain uses TRBV4-3 with TRBJ1-2, with D possibly TRBD1 on 6 matching bases. The CDR3: CASSQDDRIYGYTF. The CDR3 DNA follows: TGCGCCAGCAGCCAAGACGACAGGATCTATGGCTACACCTTC.